The clone carrying this T cell receptor beta chain was recorded many times. The starting material, 2 million PBMCs stored at -80 C, gave rise to the unsorted libraries. Sequencing runs each generated in excess of 190 million TCR-beta sequences derived from 15-18 subjects. TCRdb fed the 5' RACE reads into MiXCR, producing one record per CDR3 protein. The sample lists roughly 90,000 distinct CDR3 sequences; under 4.5% were seen once. The entry originates in a study of neurological immune-mediated disorders. At the level of the study: Relapsing-remitting disease was seen in about 90% of the 34 multiple sclerosis patients, and secondary progressive disease was seen in 3.

The germline CDR1 and CDR2 sequences are MNHNS and SASEGT. This CDR3 comprises 19 residues. V was shortened by 1 base and J by 0 bases, with 16 bases between the two germline ends. The TCR originated in a woman between 45 and 60 years old with multiple sclerosis. Sequenced: PBMCs. The chain has TRBV6-1 and TRBJ2-6; TRBD1 is a possible D gene (5 bases). Here the CDR3 reads CASSEGVPGLLSGANVLTF. The CDR3 DNA sequence: TGTGCCAGCAGTGAAGGGGTTCCAGGGCTCCTCTCTGGGGCCAACGTCCTGACTTTC.